These 19 T cell receptor beta chains were all obtained from the same sample, sequenced in a study of blood T cell repertoires in COVID-19. The repertoire was sequenced with immunoSEQ multiplex PCR; TCRdb's copy has only in-frame clones and lacks some. The data contain about 250,000 clones, approximately 90% of them singletons. Material for sequencing was PBMCs or T cells enriched from blood (not recorded which). Receptors were obtained from a woman in her fifties or sixties who had recovered from COVID-19.

The genes are TRBV4-3 and TRBJ1-2; 7 bases line up with TRBD1. The CDR3 totals 17 residues. J gave up 4 bases and V 2 bases, and 13 bases lay outside the gene matches. Germline assignment: CDR1 LGHNA and CDR2 YSLEER. Here the CDR3 DNA reads TGCGCCAGCAGCCAAACTACCCCAGGACAGGTCATCTATGGCTACACCTTC. Residues: CASSQTTPGQVIYGYTF.

In its sample, this clone was seen a few times. The rearrangement links TRBV2 to TRBJ2-7; unclear D gene. CDR3 length: 10 residues. Trimming left V 4 bases short and J 6 bases short, with 4 bases between. The V gene's germline CDR1 is SNHLY and CDR2 FYNNEI. DNA for the CDR3: TGTGCCAGCAGTGCGCGCGAGCAGTACTTC. Translating it yields CASSAREQYF.

The rearrangement joins TRBV6-4 to TRBJ2-1; TRBD1 matches 8 bases. Unmatched junction bases numbered 3, after V lost 0 bases and J lost 2 bases. The CDR3 is 16 amino acids. Germline assignment: CDR1 MRHNA and CDR2 SNTAGT. The CDR3 sequence: CASSDSGQVAYNEQFF. CDR3 sequence (DNA): TGTGCCAGCAGTGACTCGGGACAGGTGGCCTACAATGAGCAGTTCTTC.

The rearrangement uses TRBV28 and TRBJ2-3; 7 bases fit TRBD1. Germline CDR1 MDHEN, CDR2 SYDVKM. CDR3 size: 16 residues. V gave up 5 bases and J gave up 1 base; unmatched junction bases: 9. CDR3 sequence reads: CASSRVTGDGTDTQYF. CDR3 nucleotides: TGTGCCAGCAGTCGAGTAACAGGGGATGGCACAGATACGCAGTATTTT.

The CDR3 loop reads CASSLSVPGGKLFF. The DNA of the CDR3 is TGCGCCAGCAGCTTGAGTGTGCCGGGGGGAAAACTGTTTTTT. V is TRBV5-1 and J is TRBJ1-4; D may be TRBD1 (5 bases). The CDR3 loop spans 14 amino acids. Germline V gene lookup returns CDR1 SGHRS and CDR2 YFSETQ. V lost 1 base and J lost 10, with 14 bases in between. Together with reference TRBV5-1 and TRBJ1-4, the CDR3 gives the full variable domain: KAGVTQTPRYLIKTRGQQVTLSCSPISGHRSVSWYQQTPGQGLQFLFEYFSETQRNKGNFPGRFSGRQFSNSRSEMNVSTLELGDSALYLCASSLSVPGGKLFFGSGTQLSVL.

J is TRBJ1-2 and V is TRBV11-2; 7 bases map to TRBD1. The CDR3 has 12 residues. With V trimmed by 5 bases and J by 7 bases, 4 bases remained unmatched. In germline, CDR1 is SGHAT, CDR2 FQNNGV. The CDR3, as DNA: TGTGCCAGCAGCCTTACAGGGGTTGGCTACACCTTC. Amino acids: CASSLTGVGYTF.

This rearrangement joins TRBV18 to TRBJ1-6; D uncertain. The V gene's germline CDR1 is KGHSH and CDR2 LQKENI. V dropped 2 bases and J dropped 0 bases, with 8 bases sitting between them. The CDR3 has 16 amino acids. CDR3 DNA: TGTGCCAGCTCACCAGGTCCCAGCTCCTATAATTCACCCCTCCACTTT. Its protein product is CASSPGPSSYNSPLHF.

CDR3: CASSLGTGAGELFF. In nucleotides, the CDR3 is TGCGCCAGCAGCTTGGGTACCGGGGCCGGGGAGCTGTTTTTT. The chain combines TRBV5-1 with TRBJ2-2; D is possibly TRBD2 (5 bases). The CDR3 runs 14 residues. Trimming stripped 0 bases from V and 6 bases from J, with 9 bases between. Germline V CDR1 and CDR2: SGHRS, YFSETQ.

The table lists this clone with a few counts. The gene calls are TRBV7-2 and TRBJ2-2, with D tentatively TRBD1 (5 bases). Germline assignment: CDR1 SGHTA and CDR2 FQGNSA. This CDR3 region has 16 residues. V shed 3 bases and J shed 5 bases, with 16 bases lying between them. CDR3 DNA: TGTGCCAGCAGCTTTGCGAGTATGGGGCGGACCGGGGAGCTGTTTTTT. Residues: CASSFASMGRTGELFF.

CDR3 residues: CASRPYRAEQETQYF. In nucleotides, the CDR3 is TGTGCCAGCAGACCATACAGGGCCGAACAAGAGACCCAGTACTTC. V and J are TRBV2 and TRBJ2-5; TRBD1 is a possible D gene (6 bases). The CDR3 loop spans 15 amino acids. Germline V gene sequence: CDR1 SNHLY, CDR2 FYNNEI. V was clipped by 6 bases and J by 2 bases, with 16 bases between them.

This sequence joins TRBV28 and TRBJ2-1, with D perhaps TRBD2 (6 bases). Trimming stripped 10 bases from V and 7 bases from J, with 23 bases between. This CDR3 contains 15 residues. Germline CDR1 MDHEN, CDR2 SYDVKM. CDR3 region: CATTSPGLGRNEQFF. In DNA form, the CDR3 reads TGTGCCACCACATCACCGGGACTCGGGCGTAATGAGCAGTTCTTC.

The rearrangement uses TRBV6-2 or TRBV6-3 and TRBJ2-4; a possible D gene is TRBD1 (6 bases). V was clipped by 0 bases and J by 0 bases, with 12 bases between them. The germline CDR1 and CDR2 sequences are MNHEY and SVGEGT. The CDR3 is 17 amino acids. CDR3 DNA: TGTGCCAGCAGTTACTCAGGACAGCTCTTAGCCAAAAACATTCAGTACTTC. It translates to CASSYSGQLLAKNIQYF.

The genes are TRBV18 and TRBJ1-2; 8 bases align to TRBD1. CDR1 KGHSH and CDR2 LQKENI come from the germline V gene. CDR3 length equals 15 residues. Trimming took 1 base from V and 3 from J; bases not matched to a gene: 4. The CDR3 reads CASSPQTGVDYGYTF. For the CDR3, the DNA is TGTGCCAGCTCACCACAGACAGGGGTAGACTATGGCTACACCTTC. Full variable domain (missing parts from reference TRBV18 and TRBJ1-2): NAGVMQNPRHLVRRRGQEARLRCSPMKGHSHVYWYRQLPEEGLKFMVYLQKENIIDESGMPKERFSAEFPKEGPSILRIQQVVRGDSAAYFCASSPQTGVDYGYTFGSGTRLTVV.

The V and J genes are TRBV7-9 and TRBJ2-3; no reliable D call. The CDR3 covers 11 residues. In germline, CDR1 is SEHNR, CDR2 FQNEAQ (reference sequence). V lost 5 bases to trimming and J lost 3 bases, with 3 bases between them. For the CDR3, the DNA is TGTGCCAGCAGCCGTACAGATACGCAGTATTTT. This gives the protein CASSRTDTQYF.

The chain uses TRBV27 and TRBJ2-3; 12 bases align to TRBD2. CDR1 and CDR2 (germline): MNHEY, SMNVEV (reference sequence). With V trimmed by 3 bases and J by 6 bases, 16 bases remained unmatched. The CDR3 contains 19 residues. The CDR3 sequence: CASSFLGTSGSGHWDTQYF. The CDR3 DNA is TGTGCCAGCAGTTTCCTCGGGACTAGCGGGTCGGGCCATTGGGATACGCAGTATTTT.

The CDR3 region is CASSHKGATLYGYTF. In nucleotides, the CDR3 is TGTGCCAGCAGCCATAAGGGGGCCACCCTCTATGGCTACACCTTC. The chain recombines TRBV27 with TRBJ1-2; 7 bases fit TRBD1. Germline V gene data show CDR1 as MNHEY and CDR2 as SMNVEV (reference sequence). The CDR3 consists of 15 residues. With V trimmed by 6 bases and J by 4 bases, 11 bases remained unmatched.

The J gene is TRBJ2-1, the V gene TRBV7-3; 9 bases are shared with TRBD2. The CDR3 has 17 amino acids. Germline CDR1 SGHTA, CDR2 FQGTGA. The V segment lost 2 bases and the J segment 0 bases; nucleotides outside the gene matches: 5. The CDR3 DNA reads TGTGCCAGCAGCTTACCCGCGGGAGGGTCCTCCTACAATGAGCAGTTCTTC. Protein product: CASSLPAGGSSYNEQFF. The whole variable domain, remainder taken from reference TRBV7-3 and TRBJ2-1, is GAGVSQTPSNKVTEKGKYVELRCDPISGHTALYWYRQSLGQGPEFLIYFQGTGAADDSGLPNDRFFAVRPEGSVSTLKIQRTERGDSAVYLCASSLPAGGSSYNEQFFGPGTRLTVL.

This clone appeared a single time. The chain uses TRBV7-2 and TRBJ2-5; D not certain. Deletions cut 1 base from V and 2 bases from J, with 17 bases between. Germline V gene data show CDR1 as SGHTA and CDR2 as FQGNSA. This CDR3 contains 17 residues. The CDR3 protein is CASSLVTLTAGQETQYF. In nucleotides, the CDR3 is TGTGCCAGCAGCTTAGTCACTTTGACGGCAGGTCAAGAGACCCAGTACTTC.

The rearrangement uses TRBV5-1 and TRBJ2-5; D is uncertain. The V end was cut by 4 bases, the J end by 2 bases, with 12 bases between. Germline CDR1 is SGHRS and CDR2 is YFSETQ. The CDR3 spans 14 residues. The CDR3 DNA follows: TGCGCCAGCAGCCCACCGGGTCTGCAAGAGACCCAGTACTTC. Protein: CASSPPGLQETQYF.